The entry below describes one T cell receptor beta chain. Generated by immunoSEQ multiplex PCR, the TCRdb table keeps only in-frame clones and is missing some. This sample carries about 70,000 clones, around 90% of them seen once, and the ten largest clones take about a tenth. The sample is drawn from a study of blood T cell repertoires in COVID-19. This CDR3 has 17 amino acids. Germline values: CDR1 SGHVS, CDR2 FQNEAQ. Unmatched junction bases numbered 14, after V lost 2 bases and J lost 8 bases. The chain combines TRBV7-8 with TRBJ1-4; 7 bases match TRBD1. Sequencing was done on a sample of peripheral blood. The sequence was obtained from a woman under 30 with acute or convalescent COVID-19. CDR3 bases: TGTGCCAGCAGCTTACCGGAGGTGACAGGGTATGAGGAAAAACTGTTTTTT. It specifies CASSLPEVTGYEEKLFF.